The rows below give T cell receptor beta chains drawn from one sample of a study of cytomegalovirus exposure and HLA in healthy donors. Profiling relied on immunoSEQ multiplex PCR, and the TCRdb table lists in-frame clones only, not all of them. The table records over 100,000 clones, almost 80% of them present only once. The source material was PBMCs. These receptors were obtained from a female donor in good health and CMV-seronegative. Both conserved end residues are part of each CDR3.

V	J	CDR3
TRBV7-7	TRBJ2-3	CASSLAAGADTQYF
TRBV11-2	TRBJ1-1	CASSLGGQGNTEAFF
TRBV10-3	TRBJ1-2	CAARASGDYGYTF
TRBV6-1	TRBJ1-1	CASSRQGLNTEAFF
TRBV6-6	TRBJ1-5	CASGRTGMSNQPQHF
TRBV19	TRBJ1-5	CASSNTGYPNQPQHF
TRBV9	TRBJ2-2	CASSALAGGGTGELFF
TRBV25-1	TRBJ2-5	CASSGRVRVETQYF
TRBV5-6	TRBJ2-7	CASSLGTGVYEQYF
TRBV6-5	TRBJ2-5	CASSYRRGLQETQYF
TRBV4-1	TRBJ1-5	CASSQITGGQPQHF
TRBV4-1	TRBJ2-5	CASSQDGGVGWETQYF
TRBV7-3	TRBJ2-3	CASSLGLRGTDTQYF
TRBV4-2	TRBJ1-3	CASSQDESGRGNTIYF